Listed below are T cell receptor beta chains from one sample, sequenced in a study of T-cell reconstitution after alpha-beta-depleted transplantation in children. TCRdb itself ran the PCR reads through MiXCR, one entry per CDR3 protein. Among about 510,000 distinct CDR3 sequences listed, about an eighth were seen once. The input for sequencing was PBMCs, mostly from graft donor cells, taken 180 days after TCRalphabeta/CD19-depleted stem cell transplant. These receptors all come from a female patient aged 2 to 10 who had a stem cell transplant for aplastic anemia, so the T cells may come from the graft donor. The CDR3 runs from the conserved cysteine through the conserved F or W.

CDR3aa,v_gene,len,j_gene
CASSPGQATKGYGYTF,TRBV5-1,16,TRBJ1-2
CAISQTGTSGSSAVHNEQFF,TRBV10-3,20,TRBJ2-1
CASRSTANYGYTF,TRBV12-3/TRBV12-4,13,TRBJ1-2
CASSPRLRDTQYF,TRBV12-3/TRBV12-4,13,TRBJ2-3
CASSYSSAVYPGVPETQYF,TRBV6-2/TRBV6-3,19,TRBJ2-5
CASSQEGPPGVSNQPQHF,TRBV4-1,18,TRBJ1-5
CASSLGHLQGTGELFF,TRBV12-3/TRBV12-4,16,TRBJ2-2
CASSLLLGTNNEQFF,TRBV11-1,15,TRBJ2-1
CASLKAPYEQYF,TRBV28,12,TRBJ2-7
CASSPLWGRKYNEQFF,TRBV7-2,16,TRBJ2-1
CASSFPKETQYF,TRBV7-8,12,TRBJ2-5
CSVPADRVYGYTF,TRBV29-1,13,TRBJ1-2
CASSQTLGTQINIQYF,TRBV4-1,16,TRBJ2-4
CATQADPMNTEAFF,TRBV15,14,TRBJ1-1
CAIGLAGGVYEQYF,TRBV10-3,14,TRBJ2-7
CASSGPGLAAYEQYF,TRBV28,15,TRBJ2-7
CASSLEGSADSYEQYF,TRBV7-9,16,TRBJ2-7
CASFRGSTSSYNEQFF,TRBV6-2/TRBV6-3,16,TRBJ2-1
CASSYRGLTDTQYF,TRBV6-5,14,TRBJ2-3
CASSLSGASTDTQYF,TRBV19,15,TRBJ2-3
CASSKMTGNVYEQYF,TRBV3-1,15,TRBJ2-7
CSSRTGIETQYF,TRBV29-1,12,TRBJ2-5
CASSLAWTVLSGANVLTF,TRBV7-8,18,TRBJ2-6
CASSQDYWVLHNEQFF,TRBV4-2,16,TRBJ2-1
CASSQGTGTDTQYF,TRBV4-2,14,TRBJ2-3